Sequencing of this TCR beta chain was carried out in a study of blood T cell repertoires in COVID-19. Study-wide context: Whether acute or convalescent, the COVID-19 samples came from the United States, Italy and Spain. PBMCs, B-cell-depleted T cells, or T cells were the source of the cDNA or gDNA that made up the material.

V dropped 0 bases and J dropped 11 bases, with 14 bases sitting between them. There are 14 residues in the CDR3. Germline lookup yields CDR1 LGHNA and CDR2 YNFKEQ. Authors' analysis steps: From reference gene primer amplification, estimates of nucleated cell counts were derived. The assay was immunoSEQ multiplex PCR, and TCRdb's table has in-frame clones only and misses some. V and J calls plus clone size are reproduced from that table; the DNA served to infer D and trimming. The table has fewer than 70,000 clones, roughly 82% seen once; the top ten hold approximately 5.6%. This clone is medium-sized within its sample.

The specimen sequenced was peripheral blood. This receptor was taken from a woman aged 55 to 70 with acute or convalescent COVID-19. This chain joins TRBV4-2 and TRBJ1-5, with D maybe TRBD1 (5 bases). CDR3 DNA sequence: TGTGCCAGCAGCCAAGATCCCCCGGGGGGAACCCAGCATTTT. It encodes CASSQDPPGGTQHF.